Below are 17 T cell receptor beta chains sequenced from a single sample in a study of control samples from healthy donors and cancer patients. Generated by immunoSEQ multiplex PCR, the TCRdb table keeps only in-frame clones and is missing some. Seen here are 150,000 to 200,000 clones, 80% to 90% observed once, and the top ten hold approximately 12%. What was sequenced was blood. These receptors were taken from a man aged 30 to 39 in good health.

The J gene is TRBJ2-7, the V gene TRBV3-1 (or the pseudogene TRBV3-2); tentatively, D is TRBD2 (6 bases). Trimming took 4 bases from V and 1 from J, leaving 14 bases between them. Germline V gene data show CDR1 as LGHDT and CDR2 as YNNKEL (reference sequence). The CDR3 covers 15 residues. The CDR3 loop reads CASSPLAGGSYEQYF. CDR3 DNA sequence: TGTGCCAGCAGCCCCTTAGCCGGGGGTTCCTACGAGCAGTACTTC.

In nucleotides, the CDR3 is TGCGCCAGCAGCCAACCAGGGGGAAATGAAAAACTGTTTTTT. Its translation is CASSQPGGNEKLFF. The rearrangement joins TRBV4-1 to TRBJ1-4; 7 positions match TRBD1. The ends lost 2 bases at V and 5 bases at J; junction bases unmatched: 2. Germline V CDR1 and CDR2: MGHRA, YSYEKL. The CDR3 consists of 14 residues.

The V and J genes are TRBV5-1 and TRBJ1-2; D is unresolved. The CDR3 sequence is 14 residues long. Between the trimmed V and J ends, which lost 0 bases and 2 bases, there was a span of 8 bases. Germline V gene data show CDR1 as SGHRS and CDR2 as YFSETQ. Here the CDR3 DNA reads TGCGCCAGCAGCTTGGTCTACGGAAACTATGGCTACACCTTC. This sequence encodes CASSLVYGNYGYTF.

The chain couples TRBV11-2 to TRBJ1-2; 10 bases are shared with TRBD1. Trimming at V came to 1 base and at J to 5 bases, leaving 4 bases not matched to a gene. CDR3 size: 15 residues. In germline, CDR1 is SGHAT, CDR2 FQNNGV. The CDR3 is CASSLGGTGAYGYTF. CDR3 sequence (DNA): TGTGCCAGCAGCTTAGGCGGGACAGGGGCATATGGCTACACCTTC.

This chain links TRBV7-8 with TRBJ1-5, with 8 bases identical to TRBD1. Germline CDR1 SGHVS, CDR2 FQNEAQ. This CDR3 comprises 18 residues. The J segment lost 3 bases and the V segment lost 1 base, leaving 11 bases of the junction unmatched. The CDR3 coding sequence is TGTGCCAGCAGCTTAGGGGACCCCCGGGACAGGAACAATCAGCCCCAGCATTTT. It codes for CASSLGDPRDRNNQPQHF. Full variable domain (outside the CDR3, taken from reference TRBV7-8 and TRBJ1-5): GAGVSQSPRYKVAKRGQDVALRCDPISGHVSLFWYQQALGQGPEFLTYFQNEAQLDKSGLPSDRFFAERPEGSVSTLKIQRTQQEDSAVYLCASSLGDPRDRNNQPQHFGDGTRLSIL.

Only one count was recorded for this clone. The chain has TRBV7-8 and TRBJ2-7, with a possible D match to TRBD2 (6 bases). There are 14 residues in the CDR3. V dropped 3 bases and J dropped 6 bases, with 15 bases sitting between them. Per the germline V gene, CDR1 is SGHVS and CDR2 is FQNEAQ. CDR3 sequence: CASSFSGQVSEQYF. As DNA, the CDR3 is TGTGCCAGCAGCTTTAGCGGCCAGGTATCCGAGCAGTACTTC.

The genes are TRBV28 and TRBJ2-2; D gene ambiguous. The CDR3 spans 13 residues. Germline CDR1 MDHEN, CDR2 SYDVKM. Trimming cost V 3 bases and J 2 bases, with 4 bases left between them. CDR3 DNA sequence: TGTGCCAGCAGTTTGCCCAACACCGGGGAGCTGTTTTTT. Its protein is CASSLPNTGELFF.

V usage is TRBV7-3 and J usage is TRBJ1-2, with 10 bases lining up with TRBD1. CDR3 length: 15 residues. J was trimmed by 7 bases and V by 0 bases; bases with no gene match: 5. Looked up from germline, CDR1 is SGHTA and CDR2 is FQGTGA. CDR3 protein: CASSLTSGQGGGYTF. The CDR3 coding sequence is TGTGCCAGCAGCTTAACGTCCGGACAGGGGGGTGGCTACACCTTC. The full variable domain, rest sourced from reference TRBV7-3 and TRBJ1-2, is GAGVSQTPSNKVTEKGKYVELRCDPISGHTALYWYRQSLGQGPEFLIYFQGTGAADDSGLPNDRFFAVRPEGSVSTLKIQRTERGDSAVYLCASSLTSGQGGGYTFGSGTRLTVV.

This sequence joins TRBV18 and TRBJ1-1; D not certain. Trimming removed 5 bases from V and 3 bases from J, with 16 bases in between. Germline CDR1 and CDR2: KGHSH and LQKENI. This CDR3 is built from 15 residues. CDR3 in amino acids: CASSSGRDRDTEAFF. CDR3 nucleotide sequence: TGTGCCAGCTCATCGGGGAGGGATCGGGACACTGAAGCTTTCTTT.

CDR3 DNA sequence: TGTGCCAGCAGTTCGGACAGGGGAGACGAAAAACTGTTTTTT. Its protein product is CASSSDRGDEKLFF. The chain links TRBV27 to TRBJ1-4; TRBD1 matches 9 bases. This CDR3 is 14 amino acids long. V was clipped by 4 bases and J by 8 bases; unmatched bases: 5. Germline V CDR1 and CDR2: MNHEY, SMNVEV (reference sequence).

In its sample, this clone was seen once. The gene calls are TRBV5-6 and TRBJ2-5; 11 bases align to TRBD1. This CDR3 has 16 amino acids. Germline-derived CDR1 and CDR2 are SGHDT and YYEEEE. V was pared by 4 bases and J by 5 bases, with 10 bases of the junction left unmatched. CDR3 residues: CASSLEGWDRGETQYF. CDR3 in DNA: TGTGCCAGCAGCCTGGAGGGGTGGGACAGGGGGGAGACCCAGTACTTC. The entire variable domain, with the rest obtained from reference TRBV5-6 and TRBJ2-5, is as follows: DAGVTQSPTHLIKTRGQQVTLRCSPKSGHDTVSWYQQALGQGPQFIFQYYEEEERQRGNFPDRFSGHQFPNYSSELNVNALLLGDSALYLCASSLEGWDRGETQYFGPGTRLLVL.

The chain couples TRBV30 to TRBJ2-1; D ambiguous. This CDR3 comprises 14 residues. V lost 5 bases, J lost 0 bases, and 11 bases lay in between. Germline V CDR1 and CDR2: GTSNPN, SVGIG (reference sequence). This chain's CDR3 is CAWLSPPSYNEQFF. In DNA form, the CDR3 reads TGTGCCTGGCTGTCGCCCCCCTCCTACAATGAGCAGTTCTTC.

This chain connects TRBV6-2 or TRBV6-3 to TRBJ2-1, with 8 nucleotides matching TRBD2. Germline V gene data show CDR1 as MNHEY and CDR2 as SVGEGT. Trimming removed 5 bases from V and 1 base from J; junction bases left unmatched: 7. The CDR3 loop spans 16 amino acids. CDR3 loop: CASSPSGSGSYNEQFF. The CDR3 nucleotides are TGTGCCAGCAGTCCCAGCGGGAGTGGGTCCTACAATGAGCAGTTCTTC.

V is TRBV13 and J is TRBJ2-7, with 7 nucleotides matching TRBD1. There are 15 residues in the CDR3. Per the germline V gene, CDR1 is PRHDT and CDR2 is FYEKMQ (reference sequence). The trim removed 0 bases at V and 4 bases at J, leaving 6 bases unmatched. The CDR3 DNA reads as TGTGCCAGCAGCTTAGGACAGGGGATAAATTACGAGCAGTACTTC. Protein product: CASSLGQGINYEQYF.

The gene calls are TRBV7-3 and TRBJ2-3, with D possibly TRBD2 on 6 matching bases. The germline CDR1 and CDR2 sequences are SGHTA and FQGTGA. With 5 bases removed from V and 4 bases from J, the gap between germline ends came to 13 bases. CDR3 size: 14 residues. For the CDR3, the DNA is TGTGCCAGCAGCAAGACTAGTGTCCCAGATACGCAGTATTTT. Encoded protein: CASSKTSVPDTQYF.

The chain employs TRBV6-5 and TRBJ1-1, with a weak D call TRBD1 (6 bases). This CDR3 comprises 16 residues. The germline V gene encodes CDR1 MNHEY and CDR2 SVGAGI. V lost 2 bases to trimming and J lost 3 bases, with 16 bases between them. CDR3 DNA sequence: TGTGCCAGCAGTTACGCGGGCGGGGGGCGGTACACTGAAGCTTTCTTT. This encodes CASSYAGGGRYTEAFF.

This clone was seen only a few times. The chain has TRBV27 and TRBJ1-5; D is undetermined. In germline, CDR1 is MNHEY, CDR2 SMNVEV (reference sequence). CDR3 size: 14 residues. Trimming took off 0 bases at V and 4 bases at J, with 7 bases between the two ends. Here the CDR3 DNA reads TGTGCCAGCAGTTTATCCCCCTCGAATCAGCCCCAGCATTTT. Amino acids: CASSLSPSNQPQHF.